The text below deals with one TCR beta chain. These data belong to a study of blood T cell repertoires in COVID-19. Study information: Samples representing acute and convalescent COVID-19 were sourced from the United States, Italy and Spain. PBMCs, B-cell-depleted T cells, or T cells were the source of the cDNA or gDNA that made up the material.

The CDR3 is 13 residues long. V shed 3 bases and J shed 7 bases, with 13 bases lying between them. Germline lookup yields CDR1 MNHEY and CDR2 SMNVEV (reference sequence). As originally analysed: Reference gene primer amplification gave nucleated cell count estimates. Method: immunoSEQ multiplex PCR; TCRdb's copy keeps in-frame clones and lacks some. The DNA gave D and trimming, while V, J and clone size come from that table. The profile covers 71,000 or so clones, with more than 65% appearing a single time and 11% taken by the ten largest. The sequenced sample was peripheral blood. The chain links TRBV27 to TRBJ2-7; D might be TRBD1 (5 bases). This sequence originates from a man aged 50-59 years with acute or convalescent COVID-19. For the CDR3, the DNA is TGTGCCAGCAGTTTCCGCCAGGGTGGGGAGCAGTACTTC. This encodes CASSFRQGGEQYF.